This is a list of T cell receptor beta chains from one sample in a study of cytomegalovirus exposure and HLA in healthy donors. Repertoires were generated with immunoSEQ multiplex PCR, while TCRdb's copy carries only in-frame clones and drops some. Found here are 150,000 to 250,000 clones, 82% of them singletons; the top ten hold approximately 6.5%. Sequenced: PBMCs. These TCRs come from a woman aged 45-59 years in good health and CMV-seropositive. Both conserved end residues are part of each CDR3. A D gene is named only where the DNA matches it firmly. Clone size is shown for a subset of rows, as once, few, many or a class of expanded clone.

size	V	D	J	CDR3	DNA
NA	TRBV7-9	NA	TRBJ2-3	CASSLGNSATTSTDTQYF	TGTGCCAGCAGCTTAGGAAACTCGGCGACTACCTCCACAGATACGCAGTATTTT
NA	TRBV11-2	NA	TRBJ2-7	CASSLGFDSSYEQYF	TGTGCCAGCAGCTTAGGGTTTGACAGTTCCTACGAGCAGTACTTC
NA	TRBV27	TRBD1	TRBJ2-5	CASSLKTGGIETQYF	TGTGCCAGCAGTTTGAAAACAGGGGGCATAGAGACCCAGTACTTC
NA	TRBV5-4	TRBD2	TRBJ2-1	CASRDEGLAGVGEQFF	TGTGCCAGCAGGGACGAGGGACTAGCGGGAGTGGGTGAGCAGTTCTTC
NA	TRBV11-2	NA	TRBJ2-4	CASTPGSLLAKNIQYF	TGTGCCAGCACCCCCGGGAGCCTGCTAGCCAAAAACATTCAGTACTTC
few	TRBV29-1	TRBD1	TRBJ1-1	CRVETGLGTEAFF	TGCAGGGTGGAGACAGGGCTGGGGACTGAAGCTTTCTTT
once	TRBV7-2	NA	TRBJ1-5	CASSLDLGNQPQHF	TGTGCCAGCAGCTTAGACTTAGGCAATCAGCCCCAGCATTTT
NA	TRBV7-2	TRBD1	TRBJ1-6	CASSPGTGGMDSPLHF	TGTGCCAGCAGCCCCGGGACAGGGGGCATGGATTCACCCCTCCACTTT
NA	TRBV10-2	TRBD2	TRBJ2-7	CASSDLAGGSYEQYF	TGCGCCAGCAGTGACCTAGCGGGAGGGTCCTACGAGCAGTACTTC
NA	TRBV30	NA	TRBJ2-7	CAWSVGGSGYEQYF	TGTGCCTGGAGTGTAGGTGGGAGTGGGTACGAGCAGTACTTC
few	TRBV6-4	TRBD1	TRBJ1-2	CASSGIGGRGYTF	TGTGCCAGCAGTGGGATAGGGGGCCGCGGCTACACCTTC
NA	TRBV30	TRBD2	TRBJ2-3	CAWRPGGRADTQYF	TGTGCCTGGAGGCCGGGCGGGAGGGCAGATACGCAGTATTTT
NA	TRBV27	NA	TRBJ1-1	CASSLYRDLNTEAFF	TGTGCCAGCAGTTTATATCGGGACTTGAACACTGAAGCTTTCTTT
few	TRBV5-1	NA	TRBJ2-7	CASSLTFSGLIKYEQYF	TGCGCCAGCAGCTTAACTTTTTCTGGACTCATCAAGTACGAGCAGTACTTC
NA	TRBV15	TRBD2	TRBJ2-1	CATSQPGPGLTNNEQFF	TGTGCCACCAGCCAACCGGGACCGGGACTAACGAACAATGAGCAGTTCTTC
few	TRBV5-6	TRBD1	TRBJ2-4	CASSSGTGWAKNSQYF	TGTGCCAGCAGCTCCGGGACAGGCTGGGCCAAAAACAGTCAGTACTTC
NA	TRBV27	TRBD1	TRBJ2-1	CASSAIQGYNEQFF	TGTGCCAGCAGTGCTATACAGGGGTACAATGAGCAGTTCTTC
once	TRBV11-1	NA	TRBJ1-4	CASSLQGKEKLFF	TGTGCCAGCAGCTTGCAGGGGAAGGAAAAACTGTTTTTT
NA	TRBV5-1	TRBD1	TRBJ2-7	CASRADRGIYEQYF	TGCGCCAGCAGAGCCGACAGGGGGATCTACGAGCAGTACTTC
once	TRBV28	NA	TRBJ1-4	CASSFGGRGEKLFF	TGTGCCAGCAGTTTCGGGGGGAGGGGGGAAAAACTGTTTTTT
NA	TRBV6-5	TRBD1	TRBJ1-1	CASSTGVALTEAFF	TGTGCCAGCAGCACAGGGGTGGCACTCACTGAAGCTTTCTTT
NA	TRBV5-1	TRBD1	TRBJ2-5	CASSRVGTVQETQYF	TGCGCCAGCAGCCGAGTCGGGACAGTCCAAGAGACCCAGTACTTC
once	TRBV28	NA	TRBJ2-7	CASSAPGSYEQYF	TGTGCCAGCAGTGCCCCGGGTAGCTACGAGCAGTACTTC
few	TRBV19	NA	TRBJ1-6	CASSRRGWDSPLHF	TGTGCCAGTAGTCGCAGGGGATGGGATTCACCCCTCCACTTT
NA	TRBV30	NA	TRBJ1-1	CAWIDTYTEAFF	TGTGCCTGGATTGACACCTACACTGAAGCTTTCTTT
NA	TRBV30	TRBD2	TRBJ2-1	CAWGGALTSGSGNEQFF	TGTGCCTGGGGGGGGGCTTTGACTAGCGGGAGTGGTAATGAGCAGTTCTTC
NA	TRBV5-5	TRBD1	TRBJ1-5	CASSLDGTGGVKPQHF	TGTGCCAGCAGCTTGGACGGGACAGGGGGGGTGAAGCCCCAGCATTTT
NA	TRBV10-1	TRBD1	TRBJ2-6	CASRNPFPGGHWTNVLTF	TGCGCCAGCCGCAACCCGTTCCCAGGGGGTCATTGGACCAACGTCCTGACTTTC
NA	TRBV28	NA	TRBJ2-5	CASNSLNQETQYF	TGTGCCAGCAACTCCTTAAACCAAGAGACCCAGTACTTC
NA	TRBV29-1	NA	TRBJ2-2	CSVQGTGELFF	TGCAGCGTACAGGGCACCGGGGAGCTGTTTTTT
NA	TRBV11-2	NA	TRBJ1-4	CASSPHLTERNEKLFF	TGTGCCAGCAGCCCACATCTGACAGAGCGTAATGAAAAACTGTTTTTT
NA	TRBV7-2	NA	TRBJ1-3	CASSLESGVGNTIYF	TGTGCCAGCAGCTTAGAGTCAGGGGTTGGAAACACCATATATTTT
NA	TRBV7-2	TRBD2	TRBJ2-1	CASSFFSIVGGGIYNEQFF	TGTGCCAGCAGCTTTTTCTCTATAGTCGGCGGGGGGATTTACAATGAGCAGTTCTTC
NA	TRBV29-1	NA	TRBJ2-1	CSVVGGNIGNEQFF	TGCAGCGTTGTCGGAGGGAACATAGGGAATGAGCAGTTCTTC
NA	TRBV28	NA	TRBJ1-5	CASSLDRTDPQHF	TGTGCCAGCAGTCTCGACAGAACCGATCCCCAGCATTTT
once	TRBV30	TRBD1	TRBJ2-7	CAWSLGRGSYEQYF	TGTGCCTGGAGTCTAGGCAGGGGGTCCTACGAGCAGTACTTC
NA	TRBV28	TRBD2	TRBJ2-1	CASSFTSGRGYNEQFF	TGTGCCAGCAGTTTCACTAGCGGGAGGGGATACAATGAGCAGTTCTTC
NA	TRBV19	TRBD1	TRBJ2-1	CASSTGQGGYNEQFF	TGTGCCAGTAGTACCGGACAGGGTGGCTACAATGAGCAGTTCTTC
NA	TRBV9	TRBD2	TRBJ2-7	CASSVGASGPYEQYF	TGTGCCAGCAGCGTAGGGGCTAGCGGACCCTACGAGCAGTACTTC
NA	TRBV5-1	NA	TRBJ2-1	CASSLIIGSGGDYSYNEQFF	TGCGCCAGCAGCTTGATAATCGGGTCGGGCGGTGACTACTCCTACAATGAGCAGTTCTTC
NA	TRBV19	TRBD2	TRBJ2-3	CASSVSSFGGAEDTQYF	TGTGCCAGTAGTGTATCCTCTTTCGGGGGGGCCGAAGATACGCAGTATTTT
NA	TRBV29-1	TRBD2	TRBJ2-1	CSVEGAGGAYNEQFF	TGCAGCGTTGAGGGGGCGGGAGGGGCCTACAATGAGCAGTTCTTC
NA	TRBV7-9	TRBD1	TRBJ2-3	CASSRGTGVSRGTDTQYF	TGTGCCAGCAGCCGCGGGACAGGGGTATCAAGGGGCACAGATACGCAGTATTTT
NA	TRBV11-2	TRBD2	TRBJ2-5	CASSLTSVRETQYF	TGTGCCAGCAGCTTAACTAGCGTTCGGGAGACCCAGTACTTC
NA	TRBV5-4	NA	TRBJ1-1	CASSATGEGNTEAFF	TGTGCCAGCAGCGCGACAGGAGAAGGGAACACTGAAGCTTTCTTT
NA	TRBV28	NA	TRBJ2-2	CASMTDAGTLNTGELFF	TGTGCCAGCATGACCGACGCGGGGACTTTGAACACCGGGGAGCTGTTTTTT
NA	TRBV7-3	NA	TRBJ2-1	CASSLGGFYNEQFF	TGTGCCAGCAGCCTTGGCGGCTTCTACAATGAGCAGTTCTTC
NA	TRBV6-5	TRBD2	TRBJ2-7	CASSLQRGSSYEQYF	TGTGCCAGCAGCCTTCAGCGGGGGAGCTCCTACGAGCAGTACTTC
NA	TRBV21-1	NA	TRBJ1-6	CASSRDRVWSPLHF	TGTGCCAGCAGCAGGGACAGGGTTTGGTCACCCCTCCACTTT
NA	TRBV4-3	TRBD1	TRBJ1-2	CASSRAGTGNGYTF	TGCGCCAGCAGCCGAGCCGGGACAGGTAATGGCTACACCTTC
NA	TRBV7-8	NA	TRBJ1-2	CASSLGPAWGYTF	TGTGCCAGCAGCTTAGGGCCTGCCTGGGGCTACACCTTC
NA	TRBV11-2	NA	TRBJ2-1	CASSLVSGRPNEQFF	TGTGCCAGCAGCTTAGTGTCAGGGCGGCCCAATGAGCAGTTCTTC
NA	TRBV5-1	TRBD1	TRBJ2-4	CASSFGTGLAKNIQYF	TGCGCCAGCAGCTTCGGGACAGGGTTAGCCAAAAACATTCAGTACTTC
few	TRBV7-8	NA	TRBJ2-1	CASSRTESSYNEQFF	TGTGCCAGCAGCCGTACAGAGAGCTCCTACAATGAGCAGTTCTTC
NA	TRBV18	TRBD2	TRBJ2-3	CASSPGTSGIDTQYF	TGTGCCAGCTCACCCGGAACTAGCGGGATAGATACGCAGTATTTT
NA	TRBV5-1	TRBD2	TRBJ2-3	CASSLAPLAGGPDTQYF	TGCGCCAGCAGCTTGGCTCCCCTAGCGGGAGGGCCAGATACGCAGTATTTT
NA	TRBV7-2	NA	TRBJ1-6	CASSLETGYSPLHF	TGTGCCAGCAGCTTGGAGACAGGTTACTCACCCCTCCACTTT